The TCR beta chain under discussion was sequenced for a study of blood T cell repertoires in COVID-19. Authors' processing steps: For nucleated cells, counts were estimated from reference gene primer amplification. Only in-frame clones appear in the TCRdb table, and some are missing; sequencing was by immunoSEQ multiplex PCR. The V and J calls and clone size are taken from that table; D and trimming were inferred from the DNA. The table records hundreds of thousands of clones, about nine tenths of them present only once. Between the trimmed V and J ends, which lost 6 bases and 8 bases, there was a span of 19 bases. The CDR3 is 14 residues long. CDR1 and CDR2 from the germline V gene are MNHEY and SVGAGI. Recruited during active infection, patients (from Seattle) were subsequently followed longitudinally.

Source material: peripheral blood. This sequence joins TRBV6-5 and TRBJ1-2, with D perhaps TRBD1 (5 bases). The sequence was collected from an older woman with COVID-19, enrolled during active disease. The CDR3 is CASSAGRPFEGYTF. As DNA, the CDR3 is TGTGCCAGCAGCGCGGGACGGCCTTTTGAGGGCTACACCTTC.